Shown below are 22 T cell receptor beta chains from a single sample sequenced in a study. TCRdb called the RT-PCR reads again in MiXCR, with one record for every CDR3 protein. The sample includes about 680,000 distinct CDR3 sequences, around 14% of them seen just once. Material for sequencing was memory CD4+ T cells from blood. The receptors were sampled from a female donor in good health, serving as a healthy control.

About this clonotype itself: The junction and the germline gene differ at one end; a read error may be behind it. CDR3 region: CTSSLSSTDTQYF. The CDR3 DNA reads TGCACCAGCAGCCTCTCGTCCACAGATACGCAGTATTTT. The chain uses TRBV4-3 and TRBJ2-3; D uncertain. CDR1 is LGHNA and CDR2 is YSLEER in the germline V gene. The CDR3 has 13 amino acids.

This chain connects TRBV27 to TRBJ1-1, with 10 bases lining up with TRBD1. The CDR3 is 18 amino acids. Trimming at V came to 0 bases and at J to 1 base, leaving 8 bases not matched to a gene. Per the germline V gene, CDR1 is MNHEY and CDR2 is SMNVEV (reference sequence). CDR3 sequence: CASSLSLWTGGENTEAFF. CDR3 bases: TGTGCCAGCAGTTTATCCCTTTGGACAGGGGGGGAGAACACTGAAGCTTTCTTT.

This clonotype was seen a handful of times. This chain connects TRBV7-2 to TRBJ2-3; the match to TRBD2 covers 14 bases. The CDR3 extends over 17 amino acids. Germline CDR1 and CDR2: SGHTA and FQGNSA. Trimming at V came to 4 bases and at J to 2 bases, leaving 5 bases not matched to a gene. The CDR3 spells CASSSRLAGGYTDTQYF. CDR3 nucleotide sequence: TGTGCCAGCAGCTCCAGACTAGCGGGAGGGTACACAGATACGCAGTATTTT.

This clonotype has more than one count but fewer than ten. This chain uses TRBV7-9 with TRBJ2-1, with a possible D match to TRBD2 (6 bases). The germline V gene encodes CDR1 SEHNR and CDR2 FQNEAQ (reference sequence). CDR3 length: 14 residues. Trimming cost V 7 bases and J 6 bases, with 16 bases left between them. The CDR3 spells CASNGQAGLNEQFF. The DNA of the CDR3 is TGTGCCAGCAACGGGCAAGCGGGCCTCAATGAGCAGTTCTTC.

The chain couples TRBV18 to TRBJ2-5; D may match TRBD1 or TRBD2 (5 bases each). Trimming stripped 2 bases from V and 0 bases from J, with 10 bases between. The CDR3 length is 15 residues. The V gene's germline CDR1 is KGHSH and CDR2 LQKENI. The CDR3 coding sequence is TGTGCCAGCTCACCAGGGTGGGACCACCAAGAGACCCAGTACTTC. This encodes CASSPGWDHQETQYF.

This clonotype was seen a handful of times. Since the CDR3 does not end with the conserved phenylalanine or tryptophan, this likely comes from a read error. The CDR3 region is CSARGQDQETQYI. The CDR3 DNA reads TGCAGTGCTAGAGGACAAGACCAAGAGACCCAGTACATC. J is TRBJ2-5 and V is TRBV20-1; D gene ambiguous. The CDR3 sequence is 13 residues long. V was pared by 1 base and J by 0 bases, with 6 bases between. In germline, CDR1 is DFQATT, CDR2 SNEGSKA (reference sequence).

With respect to this clonotype: Just one base apart from a much larger clone, this may be a read error. The V gene is TRBV5-1, the J gene TRBJ2-5; tentative D call: TRBD1 (5 bases). V lost 0 bases and J lost 4, with 10 bases in between. The CDR3 is made up of 14 amino acids. Per germline, CDR1 SGHRS and CDR2 YFSETQ. CDR3 sequence: CASSLGTNPETQYF. In DNA form, the CDR3 reads TGCGCCAGCAGCTTGGGGACAAACCCAGAGACCCAGTACTTC. The variable domain in full, completed from reference TRBV5-1 and TRBJ2-5, reads KAGVTQTPRYLIKTRGQQVTLSCSPISGHRSVSWYQQTPGQGLQFLFEYFSETQRNKGNFPGRFSGRQFSNSRSEMNVSTLELGDSALYLCASSLGTNPETQYFGPGTRLLVL.

The sample holds many counts of this clonotype. This chain joins TRBV30 and TRBJ1-2, with D unclear. Germline V CDR1 and CDR2: GTSNPN, SVGIG (reference sequence). Deletions cut 3 bases from V and 4 bases from J, with 12 bases between. The CDR3 covers 13 residues. The DNA for the CDR3 is TGTGCCTGGAGGCCAGCGGGCAGCTATGGCTACACCTTC. It translates to CAWRPAGSYGYTF.

This clonotype was observed a few times. The V gene is TRBV5-5, the J gene TRBJ1-2; 8 bases are a match to TRBD1. V dropped 4 bases and J dropped 2; count of bases not matched to a gene: 7. The CDR3 sequence is 15 residues long. CDR1 SGHKS and CDR2 YYEKEE come from the germline V gene (reference sequence). This chain's CDR3 is CASSPEGQVNYGYTF. CDR3 in DNA: TGTGCCAGCAGCCCCGAGGGACAGGTAAACTATGGCTACACCTTC.

This clonotype has only a few counts. The chain combines TRBV7-8 with TRBJ2-3; weak D call: TRBD1 (6 bases). V was clipped by 5 bases and J by 4 bases, with 16 bases between them. Germline V gene lookup returns CDR1 SGHVS and CDR2 FQNEAQ. The CDR3 totals 15 residues. CDR3 amino acids: CASSEQGVGADTQYF. Written as DNA, the CDR3 is TGTGCCAGCAGCGAACAGGGCGTGGGCGCAGATACGCAGTATTTT.

There are many counts of this clonotype. The V and J genes are TRBV7-2 and TRBJ1-5, with 7 bases that match TRBD1. CDR3 length: 16 residues. The V gene end was trimmed by 5 bases and the J gene end by 7 bases; junction bases not matched to a gene: 14. Germline loops: CDR1 SGHTA, CDR2 FQGNSA. The CDR3, as DNA: TGTGCCAGCAGCCAACACGGAGGGGGCGCGAGGCAGCCCCAGCATTTT. Amino acid sequence: CASSQHGGGARQPQHF.

The chain is built from TRBV7-6 and TRBJ2-5; 10 bases line up with TRBD1. Trimming at V came to 6 bases and at J to 6 bases, leaving 7 bases not matched to a gene. Germline CDR1 SGHVS, CDR2 FNYEAQ. This CDR3 region has 14 residues. The CDR3 loop reads CASRTGTGAQTQYF. The CDR3 coding sequence is TGTGCCAGCAGAACCGGGACAGGGGCACAGACCCAGTACTTC.

This clonotype has a count of ten or more. This chain uses TRBV12-3 or TRBV12-4 with TRBJ2-3, with unresolved D. Trimming left V 1 base short and J 6 bases short, with 14 bases between. The CDR3 loop spans 15 amino acids. The CDR3 DNA sequence: TGTGCCAGCAGTTTAGAGGCAGTGGTGACGGATACGCAGTATTTT. Protein: CASSLEAVVTDTQYF.

This clonotype has just a few counts. V is TRBV27 and J is TRBJ2-7, with TRBD2 matching 10 bases. CDR3 length equals 14 residues. V lost 6 bases to trimming and J lost 6 bases; unmatched junction nucleotides: 8. Germline CDR1 MNHEY, CDR2 SMNVEV (reference sequence). This CDR3 reads CASRISSGRGEQYF. DNA for the CDR3: TGTGCCAGCAGGATATCTAGCGGGAGAGGCGAGCAGTACTTC.

This clonotype occurred a few times. The rearrangement links TRBV7-8 to TRBJ1-5; D unclear. The CDR3 is 16 residues long. V lost 2 bases, J lost 8 bases, and 19 bases lay in between. The germline CDR1 and CDR2 sequences are SGHVS and FQNEAQ. CDR3: CASSLSVGYGEKPQHF. The DNA for the CDR3 is TGTGCCAGCAGCTTAAGTGTTGGGTACGGGGAAAAGCCCCAGCATTTT.

The V call is TRBV4-1, the J call TRBJ2-1, with 7 bases fitting TRBD2. Germline loops: CDR1 MGHRA, CDR2 YSYEKL. This CDR3 is built from 16 residues. J was trimmed by 4 bases and V by 0 bases; bases with no gene match: 6. The CDR3 here is CASSQDASGMYNEQFF. In nucleotides, the CDR3 is TGCGCCAGCAGCCAAGATGCCAGCGGGATGTACAATGAGCAGTTCTTC.

The genes are TRBV5-1 and TRBJ2-1, with 8 bases lining up with TRBD2. J gave up 5 bases and V 3 bases, and 7 bases lay outside the gene matches. In germline, CDR1 is SGHRS, CDR2 YFSETQ. The CDR3 has 15 amino acids. Here the CDR3 reads CASSSMGTRDNEQFF. As DNA, the CDR3 is TGCGCCAGCAGCTCTATGGGGACTAGGGACAATGAGCAGTTCTTC.

A note on this clonotype: A single base separates this from a much larger clone, so it may be a read error. The chain combines TRBV4-1 with TRBJ1-5, with D maybe TRBD1 (5 bases). Germline V gives CDR1 MGHRA, CDR2 YSYEKL. CDR3 length: 16 amino acids. The CDR3 spells CASSQGLGDSNQSQHF. The CDR3 region has the DNA TGCGCCAGCAGCCAAGGCCTGGGGGATAGCAATCAGTCCCAGCATTTT.

This clonotype came up many times. The chain couples TRBV15 to TRBJ2-3; TRBD2 is a possible D gene (5 bases). The CDR3 runs 15 residues. In germline, CDR1 is LNHNV, CDR2 YYDKDF (reference sequence). Trimming took 1 base from V and 3 from J, leaving 11 bases between them. CDR3 in amino acids: CATSRGSTGTDTQYF. The DNA of the CDR3 is TGTGCCACCAGCAGAGGTTCAACGGGAACAGATACGCAGTATTTT.

This clonotype has just a few counts. The J gene is TRBJ2-7, the V gene TRBV10-3; D uncertain. V lost 0 bases and J 10 bases, leaving 13 bases between the germline ends. Germline CDR1 is ENHRY and CDR2 is SYGVKD. The CDR3 consists of 13 residues. The CDR3 reads CAISESIGQQQYF. In DNA form, the CDR3 reads TGTGCCATCAGTGAGTCTATAGGGCAACAACAGTACTTC.

This clonotype was counted only a few times. The chain couples TRBV20-1 to TRBJ1-5; D might be TRBD1 (5 bases). CDR1 and CDR2 (germline): DFQATT, SNEGSKA (reference sequence). This CDR3 has 16 residues. Trimming removed 6 bases at V and 0 bases at J, with 18 bases between. The DNA for the CDR3 is TGCAGTGCCGGAGTTGGGGGTGTCTATAGCAATCAGCCCCAGCATTTT. Amino acids: CSAGVGGVYSNQPQHF.

In its sample, this clonotype was seen many times. V and J are TRBV4-2 and TRBJ1-2; TRBD1 matches 10 bases. J lost 5 bases, V lost 4 bases, and 7 bases had no gene match. Germline V lookup: CDR1 LGHNA, CDR2 YNFKEQ. CDR3 length: 15 amino acids. CDR3 in amino acids: CASSRDRGWEYGYTF. The CDR3 coding sequence is TGTGCCAGCAGCCGGGACAGGGGATGGGAATATGGCTACACCTTC.